The rows below give T cell receptor beta chains drawn from one sample of a study of OX40 agonist ivuxolimab in advanced cancers. Using immunoSEQ multiplex PCR, the repertoire was profiled, and TCRdb retains in-frame clones only, with some absent. The sample has 80,000 or so clones, approximately 85% seen once. Specimen: CD4+ or CD8+ T cells sorted from blood, collected in a trial of the OX40 agonist ivuxolimab. All receptors derive from an adult with an advanced solid tumor such as melanoma, head and neck, liver or kidney cancer. The CDR3 runs from the conserved cysteine through the conserved F or W. The D gene is left open where the match is weak. Size is stated for part of the rows, as once, few or many counts, or as a class when the clone is expanded.

V: TRBV19
J: TRBJ1-5
size: -
D: TRBD1
CDR3: CASSGRTGDQPQHF
DNA: TGTGCCAGTAGTGGTAGGACAGGGGACCAGCCCCAGCATTTT

V: TRBV5-4
J: TRBJ1-1
size: -
D: -
CDR3: CASSLRARPTEAFF
DNA: TGTGCCAGCAGCTTGAGGGCGAGGCCCACTGAAGCTTTCTTT

V: TRBV4-3
J: TRBJ1-4
size: -
D: -
CDR3: CASSLEGNNEKLFF
DNA: TGCGCCAGCAGCTTGGAGGGAAATAATGAAAAACTGTTTTTT

V: TRBV5-1
J: TRBJ1-3
size: -
D: -
CDR3: CASSPGHPSSGNTIYF
DNA: TGCGCCAGCAGCCCTGGACACCCGAGCTCTGGAAACACCATATATTTT

V: TRBV7-9
J: TRBJ2-3
size: -
D: TRBD1
CDR3: CASSYRDSGTDTQYF
DNA: TGTGCCAGCAGCTACCGGGACAGCGGCACAGATACGCAGTATTTT

V: TRBV11-3
J: TRBJ2-1
size: once
D: TRBD2
CDR3: CASSLAGLAEYNEQFF
DNA: TGTGCCAGCAGCTTAGCGGGACTAGCGGAATACAATGAGCAGTTCTTC

V: TRBV15
J: TRBJ1-2
size: once
D: -
CDR3: CATSREIQGVGGYTF
DNA: TGTGCCACCAGCAGAGAAATTCAGGGCGTCGGGGGCTACACCTTC

V: TRBV15
J: TRBJ1-2
size: -
D: -
CDR3: CATSRDQVRGGYTF
DNA: TGTGCCACCAGCAGAGATCAGGTTAGGGGTGGCTACACCTTC

V: TRBV9
J: TRBJ1-2
size: -
D: TRBD1
CDR3: CASSHIETTGQGGYGYTF
DNA: TGTGCCAGCAGCCACATTGAAACCACGGGACAGGGGGGCTATGGCTACACCTTC

V: TRBV18
J: TRBJ1-1
size: -
D: -
CDR3: CASSPTTDNTEAFF
DNA: TGTGCCAGCTCACCAACGACAGATAACACTGAAGCTTTCTTT

V: TRBV6-1
J: TRBJ2-7
size: -
D: -
CDR3: CASRPSIYEQYF
DNA: TGTGCCAGCAGACCGAGCATCTACGAGCAGTACTTC

V: TRBV9
J: TRBJ2-2
size: -
D: TRBD2
CDR3: CASSSRTSGGNTGELFF
DNA: TGTGCCAGCAGCTCAAGGACTAGCGGGGGGAACACCGGGGAGCTGTTTTTT

V: TRBV5-4
J: TRBJ2-5
size: -
D: -
CDR3: CASSLSGLGQETQYF
DNA: TGTGCCAGCAGCTTAAGCGGCTTGGGCCAAGAGACCCAGTACTTC

V: TRBV30
J: TRBJ1-1
size: -
D: -
CDR3: CAWKFPSTEAFF
DNA: TGTGCCTGGAAATTCCCATCGACTGAAGCTTTCTTT

V: TRBV7-2
J: TRBJ2-1
size: -
D: -
CDR3: CASSLLRLDVNEQFF
DNA: TGTGCCAGCAGCTTACTTCGCTTGGACGTCAATGAGCAGTTCTTC

V: TRBV29-1
J: TRBJ1-1
size: -
D: TRBD1
CDR3: CSVAPGQGISTEAFF
DNA: TGCAGCGTCGCTCCGGGACAGGGAATTTCTACTGAAGCTTTCTTT

V: TRBV19
J: TRBJ2-7
size: -
D: TRBD2
CDR3: CASSPRGVRTSSYEQYF
DNA: TGTGCCAGTAGTCCCCGGGGGGTGCGGACCTCCTCCTACGAGCAGTACTTC

V: TRBV2
J: TRBJ2-2
size: -
D: -
CDR3: CASSSQGAGELFF
DNA: TGTGCCAGCAGTTCACAGGGCGCCGGGGAGCTGTTTTTT

V: TRBV5-1
J: TRBJ1-2
size: -
D: -
CDR3: CASSLNVGGGYTF
DNA: TGCGCCAGCAGCTTGAACGTTGGTGGAGGCTACACCTTC

V: TRBV4-1
J: TRBJ1-4
size: -
D: -
CDR3: CASSQVAGVEKLFF
DNA: TGCGCCAGCAGCCAAGTCGCAGGGGTTGAAAAACTGTTTTTT

V: TRBV6-5
J: TRBJ2-7
size: -
D: TRBD1
CDR3: CASSSTTGGYEQYF
DNA: TGTGCCAGCAGCTCCACGACAGGGGGCTACGAGCAGTACTTC

V: TRBV19
J: TRBJ1-1
size: -
D: -
CDR3: CASSPPPDKNTEAFF
DNA: TGTGCCAGTAGTCCTCCACCCGACAAGAACACTGAAGCTTTCTTT

V: TRBV19
J: TRBJ2-7
size: -
D: TRBD2
CDR3: CASSSRTSGSYEQYF
DNA: TGTGCCAGTAGTTCAAGGACTAGCGGGAGTTACGAGCAGTACTTC

V: TRBV14
J: TRBJ2-1
size: -
D: -
CDR3: CASSQDFIEKGLTPNKQFF
DNA: TGTGCCAGCAGCCAAGACTTTATCGAAAAGGGGCTTACCCCCAATAAGCAGTTCTTC

V: TRBV10-3
J: TRBJ1-2
size: -
D: TRBD1
CDR3: CAISEQGAAVYGYTF
DNA: TGTGCCATCAGTGAGCAGGGGGCGGCAGTCTATGGCTACACCTTC

V: TRBV27
J: TRBJ2-7
size: -
D: TRBD2
CDR3: CASSFGGALGEQYF
DNA: TGTGCCAGCAGTTTCGGGGGGGCGCTGGGGGAGCAGTACTTC

V: TRBV30
J: TRBJ1-3
size: -
D: -
CDR3: CACFQGSGNTIYF
DNA: TGTGCCTGCTTTCAGGGTTCTGGAAACACCATATATTTT

V: TRBV5-6
J: TRBJ1-2
size: -
D: -
CDR3: CASSVSLPGKTYGYTF
DNA: TGTGCCAGCTCTGTCTCCTTACCAGGAAAGACCTATGGCTACACCTTC

V: TRBV19
J: TRBJ1-4
size: few
D: -
CDR3: CASSPRGAPTNEKLFF
DNA: TGTGCCAGTAGTCCAAGGGGGGCACCAACTAATGAAAAACTGTTTTTT

V: TRBV5-6
J: TRBJ1-2
size: -
D: -
CDR3: CASSRRVETYGYTF
DNA: TGTGCCAGCAGCCGTCGAGTCGAGACCTATGGCTACACCTTC

V: TRBV30
J: TRBJ2-7
size: -
D: -
CDR3: CASPGPGSYEQYF
DNA: TGTGCCTCGCCGGGACCGGGTTCCTACGAGCAGTACTTC

V: TRBV27
J: TRBJ2-1
size: -
D: TRBD2
CDR3: CASSLVGLAGPSSYNEQFF
DNA: TGTGCCAGCAGTTTAGTCGGGCTAGCGGGACCTAGCTCCTACAATGAGCAGTTCTTC

V: TRBV5-1
J: TRBJ2-7
size: once
D: -
CDR3: CASPRTVSYEQYF
DNA: TGCGCCAGCCCCCGGACGGTCTCCTACGAGCAGTACTTC

V: TRBV5-1
J: TRBJ1-3
size: -
D: TRBD1
CDR3: CASSLEGQGAENTIYF
DNA: TGCGCCAGCAGCCTGGAAGGACAGGGGGCTGAAAACACCATATATTTT

V: TRBV6-6
J: TRBJ2-3
size: -
D: -
CDR3: CASSQISIGAGDTQYF
DNA: TGTGCCAGCAGCCAGATAAGCATCGGGGCAGGAGATACGCAGTATTTT

V: TRBV6-6
J: TRBJ1-2
size: -
D: TRBD1
CDR3: CASSSLRAGGAGGYTF
DNA: TGTGCCAGCAGTTCCCTCCGCGCAGGGGGCGCGGGTGGCTACACCTTC

V: TRBV10-3
J: TRBJ1-5
size: -
D: -
CDR3: CAISPTTGQPQHF
DNA: TGTGCCATCAGCCCCACGACAGGTCAGCCCCAGCATTTT